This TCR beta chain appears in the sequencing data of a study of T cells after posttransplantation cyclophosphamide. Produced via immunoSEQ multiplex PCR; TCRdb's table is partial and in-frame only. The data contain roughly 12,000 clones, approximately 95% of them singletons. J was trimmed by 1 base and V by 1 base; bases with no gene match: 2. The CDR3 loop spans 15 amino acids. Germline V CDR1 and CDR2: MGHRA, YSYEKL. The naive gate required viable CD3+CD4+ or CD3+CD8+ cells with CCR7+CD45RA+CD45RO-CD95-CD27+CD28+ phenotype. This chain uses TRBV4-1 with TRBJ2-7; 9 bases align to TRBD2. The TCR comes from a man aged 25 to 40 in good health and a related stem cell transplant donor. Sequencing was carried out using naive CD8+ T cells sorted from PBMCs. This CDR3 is CASSQGLADSYEQYF. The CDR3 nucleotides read TGCGCCAGCAGCCAAGGACTAGCGGATTCCTACGAGCAGTACTTC.